These 9 T cell receptor beta chains were sequenced from one sample in a study of T cell responses to AZD1222 COVID-19 vaccine. Sequencing was performed with immunoSEQ multiplex PCR; in TCRdb, only in-frame clones are kept and a portion is missing. The repertoire consists of 100,000 or so clones, with about nine tenths occurring once and the leading ten covering approximately 1.7%. The sequenced sample was peripheral blood, obtained on day 0 of AZD1222 vaccination. These receptors all stem from an adult in good health.

This chain joins TRBV19 and TRBJ1-6; no clear D gene. Germline V CDR1 and CDR2: LNHDA, SQIVND (reference sequence). The CDR3 is 15 amino acids. V gave up 5 bases and J gave up 0 bases, with 8 bases separating them. CDR3 coding DNA: TGTGCCAGTAGTGTACGTCGCTCCTATAATTCACCCCTCCACTTT. Encoded protein: CASSVRRSYNSPLHF.

V and J are TRBV5-1 and TRBJ2-3; 7 bases fit TRBD2. Looked up from germline, CDR1 is SGHRS and CDR2 is YFSETQ. The CDR3 contains 17 residues. With V trimmed by 3 bases and J by 5 bases, 15 bases remained unmatched. CDR3 residues: CASSSGWRAGIVDTQYF. The CDR3 coding sequence is TGCGCCAGCAGCTCAGGCTGGCGAGCGGGAATAGTAGATACGCAGTATTTT.

V usage is TRBV6-1 and J usage is TRBJ2-1, with TRBD2 matching 9 bases. This CDR3 contains 16 residues. Germline CDR1 is MNHNS and CDR2 is SASEGT. V dropped 1 base and J dropped 4; count of bases not matched to a gene: 5. This CDR3 is CASSEVAGGMYNEQFF. The CDR3 bases are TGTGCCAGCAGTGAAGTCGCGGGAGGGATGTACAATGAGCAGTTCTTC.

V gene TRBV5-1 combines with J gene TRBJ2-7; TRBD1 agrees at 8 bases. V gave up 0 bases and J gave up 3 bases; unmatched junction bases: 11. CDR3 size: 17 residues. Germline CDR1 is SGHRS and CDR2 is YFSETQ. Here the CDR3 DNA reads TGCGCCAGCAGCTTGGTAGGACAGGGAAGACCAAACTACGAGCAGTACTTC. This translates into CASSLVGQGRPNYEQYF.

CDR3 nucleotides: TGTGCCAGCAGCTCCCCTCTACAGGGTATCACACTAAAGACAGAGACCCAGTACTTC. This translates into CASSSPLQGITLKTETQYF. V is TRBV11-2 and J is TRBJ2-5, with a tentative D call TRBD1 (6 bases). CDR3 size: 19 residues. Trimming took off 4 bases at V and 4 bases at J, with 28 bases between the two ends. Germline V CDR1 and CDR2: SGHAT, FQNNGV.

The chain recombines TRBV6-2 or TRBV6-3 with TRBJ2-3; D remains ambiguous. This CDR3 comprises 14 residues. The V and J ends lost 2 bases and 3 bases respectively, with 9 bases between them. Per the germline V gene, CDR1 is MNHEY and CDR2 is SVGEGT. For the CDR3, the DNA is TGTGCCAGCAGTTACGCGGCGGAGACAGATACGCAGTATTTT. Amino acids: CASSYAAETDTQYF.

The rearrangement uses TRBV5-1 and TRBJ2-7; no reliable D call. The CDR3 totals 13 residues. Germline-derived CDR1 and CDR2 are SGHRS and YFSETQ. V gave up 4 bases and J gave up 2 bases, with 10 bases separating them. In DNA form, the CDR3 reads TGCGCCAGCAGCACTAACGCGCCCTACGAGCAGTACTTC. This gives the protein CASSTNAPYEQYF.

The J gene is TRBJ1-4, the V gene TRBV7-6, with unresolved D. This CDR3 spans 14 amino acids. V lost 7 bases and J lost 6, with 15 bases in between. Germline values: CDR1 SGHVS, CDR2 FNYEAQ. CDR3 nucleotide sequence: TGTGCCAGCACCCCTTTGGCAGGTGATGAAAAACTGTTTTTT. It specifies CASTPLAGDEKLFF.

Only one count was recorded for this clone. As DNA, the CDR3 is TGTGCCAGCAGCCAAGATCGGGCCTCCTACAATGAGCAGTTCTTC. The encoded protein is CASSQDRASYNEQFF. This chain connects TRBV4-2 to TRBJ2-1, with no clear D. The V end was cut by 0 bases, the J end by 0 bases, with 6 bases between. The CDR3 consists of 15 residues. Germline V lookup: CDR1 LGHNA, CDR2 YNFKEQ.